These 21 T cell receptor beta chains came from one sample sequenced in a study of T cell responses to AZD1222 COVID-19 vaccine. Assay used: immunoSEQ multiplex PCR; TCRdb lists only in-frame clones, some missing. The table includes 85,000 to 130,000 clones, about 89% detected once. Source: peripheral blood, taken on day 0 of AZD1222 vaccination. The origin of the receptors is an adult in good health.

The genes are TRBV19 and TRBJ2-2; D uncertain. The germline V gene encodes CDR1 LNHDA and CDR2 SQIVND (reference sequence). V was shortened by 2 bases and J by 2 bases, with 9 bases between the two germline ends. The CDR3 runs to 15 residues. The CDR3 loop reads CASSIRARNTGELFF. The CDR3 DNA reads TGTGCCAGTAGTATAAGGGCCAGAAACACCGGGGAGCTGTTTTTT. Supplemented by reference TRBV19 and TRBJ2-2, the full variable domain reads DGGITQSPKYLFRKEGQNVTLSCEQNLNHDAMYWYRQDPGQGLRLIYYSQIVNDFQKGDIAEGYSVSREKKESFPLTVTSAQKNPTAFYLCASSIRARNTGELFFGEGSRLTVL.

This chain joins TRBV28 and TRBJ1-1; the D gene is possibly TRBD1 (5 bases). Trimming took 6 bases from V and 3 from J, leaving 14 bases between them. Germline CDR1 reads MDHEN; CDR2 reads SYDVKM. CDR3 length: 14 residues. The CDR3 spells CASSFIGADTEAFF. The DNA of the CDR3 is TGTGCCAGCAGCTTCATTGGGGCGGACACTGAAGCTTTCTTT.

The count of this clone is one. The CDR3 reads CSASGQGNEQYF. CDR3 coding DNA: TGCAGTGCTAGTGGACAGGGAAACGAGCAGTACTTC. The chain combines TRBV20-1 with TRBJ2-7; 8 bases match TRBD1. CDR3 length equals 12 residues. Trimming cost V 3 bases and J 5 bases; bases outside gene matches: 3. Germline loops: CDR1 DFQATT, CDR2 SNEGSKA (reference sequence).

V is TRBV6-5 and J is TRBJ1-5; no clear D gene. Deletions cut 7 bases from V and 0 bases from J, with 13 bases between. This CDR3 is built from 15 residues. From germline, CDR1 is MNHEY and CDR2 SVGAGI. The CDR3 sequence is CASTPSFDSNQPQHF. Here the CDR3 DNA reads TGTGCCAGCACCCCGTCGTTCGATAGCAATCAGCCCCAGCATTTT.

The rearrangement joins TRBV2 to TRBJ2-5, with 7 bases identical to TRBD1. With 6 bases clipped from V and 1 base from J, the junction kept 11 bases outside the gene matches. Germline V gives CDR1 SNHLY, CDR2 FYNNEI. This CDR3 is 16 amino acids long. The CDR3 bases are TGTGCCAGCAGCCACAAGAGGGGGCAAGTCCAAGAGACCCAGTACTTC. Translation: CASSHKRGQVQETQYF.

This clone has only one observation. The chain employs TRBV14 and TRBJ2-1; D ambiguous. The CDR3 length is 13 residues. Germline CDR1 SGHDN, CDR2 FVKESK. V was shortened by 2 bases and J by 13 bases, with 15 bases between the two germline ends. The CDR3 DNA sequence: TGTGCCAGCAGCCAATCGGAAGGTTGGGGTCAGTTCTTC. Translating gives CASSQSEGWGQFF.

V and J are TRBV2 and TRBJ2-5; D may be TRBD1 (5 bases). The CDR3 runs to 12 residues. The V end was cut by 8 bases, the J end by 6 bases, with 13 bases between. The germline CDR1 and CDR2 sequences are SNHLY and FYNNEI. In DNA form, the CDR3 reads TGTGCCAGCGCAGGGTCACTTCAGACCCAGTACTTC. This encodes CASAGSLQTQYF.

The rearrangement joins TRBV6-6 to TRBJ2-5, with D unclear. The CDR3 spans 11 residues. Germline CDR1 is MNHNY and CDR2 is SVGAGI (reference sequence). Trimming stripped 5 bases from V and 5 bases from J, with 6 bases between. The CDR3: CASSRAETQYF. Written as DNA, the CDR3 is TGTGCCAGCAGTCGGGCGGAGACCCAGTACTTC.

The genes are TRBV6-4 and TRBJ1-1; no definite D call. V was shortened by 2 bases and J by 1 base, with 5 bases between the two germline ends. The germline gives CDR1 MRHNA, CDR2 SNTAGT. The CDR3 sequence is 13 residues long. CDR3 in amino acids: CASSDQPNTEAFF. The CDR3 DNA reads TGTGCCAGCAGTGACCAACCGAACACTGAAGCTTTCTTT.

V usage is TRBV9 and J usage is TRBJ1-2; D is ambiguous. Trimming removed 1 base at V and 5 bases at J, with 18 bases between. Germline values: CDR1 SGDLS, CDR2 YYNGEE. There are 16 residues in the CDR3. CDR3 sequence reads: CASSVSQVGGGYGYTF. The CDR3 nucleotides are TGTGCCAGCAGCGTATCTCAGGTGGGCGGTGGATATGGCTACACCTTC.

The J gene is TRBJ1-5, the V gene TRBV9; D is uncertain. Trimming took off 4 bases at V and 6 bases at J, with 17 bases between the two ends. Germline lookup yields CDR1 SGDLS and CDR2 YYNGEE. This CDR3 region has 15 residues. CDR3 in DNA: TGTGCCAGCAGCCCCGACCCGAGCGGAGTTCAGCCCCAGCATTTT. It translates to CASSPDPSGVQPQHF.

The chain recombines TRBV27 with TRBJ2-1; possible D gene TRBD1, 5 bases. Trimming took 5 bases from V and 10 from J, leaving 12 bases between them. Germline CDR1 reads MNHEY; CDR2 reads SMNVEV (reference sequence). The CDR3 is 12 residues long. The CDR3 spells CASSPRRTEQFF. The CDR3 coding sequence is TGTGCCAGCAGTCCTCGCCGGACAGAGCAGTTCTTC.

This clone was seen just once. The CDR3 loop reads CASSQFPPGTAMNTEAFF. The CDR3 bases are TGTGCCAGCAGCCAATTCCCCCCCGGGACAGCTATGAACACTGAAGCTTTCTTT. The chain links TRBV16 to TRBJ1-1, with TRBD1 matching 7 bases. V trimming: 1 base; J trimming: 0 bases; junction bases outside the gene matches: 11. The CDR3 sequence is 18 residues long. Germline CDR1 reads KGHSY; CDR2 reads FQNENV.

The chain is built from TRBV10-3 and TRBJ2-7, with 9 bases fitting TRBD1. CDR3 size: 14 residues. Germline values: CDR1 ENHRY, CDR2 SYGVKD. Unmatched junction bases numbered 12, after V lost 10 bases and J lost 5 bases. The CDR3 bases are TGTGCCACCATCGAGGGACAGGGTCTCGACGAGCAGTACTTC. This encodes CATIEGQGLDEQYF.

The V call is TRBV5-8, the J call TRBJ1-2; 7 bases are shared with TRBD1. The CDR3 has 19 amino acids. V was pared by 0 bases and J by 2 bases, with 16 bases of the junction left unmatched. Germline-derived CDR1 and CDR2 are SGHTS and YDEGEE. CDR3 sequence (DNA): TGTGCCAGCAGCTTGGGCCCCCGGACAGGACCGCAAGTAAACTATGGCTACACCTTC. Translated: CASSLGPRTGPQVNYGYTF.

The genes are TRBV28 and TRBJ1-2; D remains unclear. The CDR3 length is 13 residues. With 3 bases removed from V and 3 bases from J, the gap between germline ends came to 8 bases. In germline, CDR1 is MDHEN, CDR2 SYDVKM. The CDR3 here is CASSLGYHYGYTF. The CDR3 nucleotides are TGTGCCAGCAGTTTGGGATACCACTATGGCTACACCTTC.

This clone has just a few counts. CDR3 sequence (DNA): TGTGCCATCAGTGAGAAGGGAAAGGGTAGGGGCTACACCTTC. This codes for CAISEKGKGRGYTF. The chain recombines TRBV10-3 with TRBJ1-2; D is unclear. The V end lost 2 bases, the J end lost 8 bases, and 15 bases lay between the germline ends. CDR1 is ENHRY, CDR2 SYGVKD, per germline. The CDR3 consists of 14 residues.

The genes are TRBV28 and TRBJ2-5; D is possibly TRBD1 (5 bases). V lost 2 bases and J lost 2, with 15 bases in between. The CDR3 length is 16 residues. The germline CDR1 and CDR2 sequences are MDHEN and SYDVKM. The DNA for the CDR3 is TGTGCCAGCAGTTTAGGGTACAGGCGGATACAAGAGACCCAGTACTTC. Its protein is CASSLGYRRIQETQYF.

V and J are TRBV11-3 and TRBJ2-7, with D perhaps matching TRBD2 (5 bases). This CDR3 contains 14 residues. Germline assignment: CDR1 SGHNT and CDR2 YENEEA. Trimming removed 0 bases at V and 1 base at J, with 7 bases between. The CDR3, as DNA: TGTGCCAGCAGCTTAGATCGGGGATCCTACGAGCAGTACTTC. This encodes CASSLDRGSYEQYF. Supplemented by reference TRBV11-3 and TRBJ2-7, the full variable domain reads EAGVVQSPRYKIIEKKQPVAFWCNPISGHNTLYWYLQNLGQGPELLIRYENEEAVDDSQLPKDRFSAERLKGVDSTLKIQPAELGDSAVYLCASSLDRGSYEQYFGPGTRLTVT.

DNA of the CDR3: TGTGCCAGCAGCACAGGCCTGGTCACTGAAGCTTTCTTT. It yields the protein CASSTGLVTEAFF. This rearrangement joins TRBV6-5 to TRBJ1-1; TRBD1 is a possible D gene (5 bases). Between the trimmed V and J ends, which lost 6 bases and 4 bases, there was a span of 12 bases. Germline CDR1 reads MNHEY; CDR2 reads SVGAGI. The CDR3 has 13 amino acids.

The V gene is TRBV12-3 or TRBV12-4, the J gene TRBJ1-2; possibly TRBD1 for D (5 bases). The CDR3 is 11 residues long. Deletions cut 6 bases from V and 8 bases from J, with 10 bases between. DNA for the CDR3: TGTGCCAGCAGCGGGGGGGAAGGCTACACCTTC. This sequence encodes CASSGGEGYTF.